This T cell receptor (beta chain) was identified during a study of blood T cell repertoires in COVID-19. Assay used: immunoSEQ multiplex PCR; TCRdb lists only in-frame clones, some missing. The sample consists of about 270,000 clones, around nine tenths of them appearing once. The source material was peripheral blood. The source is a man aged 40-50 years who had recovered from COVID-19.

The CDR3 is CSGGQGTEKLFF. DNA of the CDR3: TGCAGCGGTGGACAGGGAACCGAAAAACTGTTTTTT. The rearrangement uses TRBV29-1 and TRBJ1-4; 8 nucleotides line up with TRBD1. Germline CDR1 is SQVTM and CDR2 is ANQGSEA. This CDR3 has 12 residues. V lost 7 bases, J lost 8 bases, and 6 bases stayed unmatched.